This T cell receptor beta chain came from a study of shared clonotypes between healthy human individuals. Looking at the study overall: The study used three CD4 naive, three CD4 memory, two CD8 naive and one CD8 memory plate per donor.

With respect to this clone: Its target is not known.

Regarding the study as a whole: Clonotypes not shared had lower generation probabilities than those common to all four donors.

Produced via immunoSEQ multiplex PCR; TCRdb's table is partial and in-frame only. The table has some 1,100,000 clones, approximately 80% seen once. The CDR3 is 14 residues long. Trimming at V came to 6 bases and at J to 5 bases, leaving 7 bases not matched to a gene. Per germline, CDR1 MDHEN and CDR2 SYDVKM. The chain employs TRBV28 and TRBJ1-5; TRBD1 matches at 7 bases. This clonotype was sampled from a man aged 18 to 29 in good health. Some clones in this sample may be carry-over from other donors' samples. Sequencing was carried out using memory CD4+ T cells from PBMCs. Subset here: CD45RA-negative fraction. CDR3 loop: CASRPGQMDQPQHF. Here the CDR3 DNA reads TGTGCCAGCAGGCCGGGACAGATGGATCAGCCCCAGCATTTT.